This record looks at one T cell receptor beta chain sequence and its context. The record originates from a study of technical replicates of blood from a few donors. This CDR3 is built from 14 residues. Germline V CDR1 and CDR2: MNHNS, SASEGT. V shed 8 bases and J shed 2 bases, with 16 bases lying between them. Sequencing was performed with immunoSEQ multiplex PCR; in TCRdb, only in-frame clones are kept and a portion is missing. The sample shows 62,000 or so clones, more than 70% of them seen only once. Sequenced: PBMCs. The receptor was isolated from a human donor in good health. Some clones in this sample may be carry-over from other donors' samples. The rearrangement uses TRBV6-1 and TRBJ2-7; a weak D match, TRBD1 (6 bases). The CDR3 region is CASGGWDTAYEQYF. The CDR3 bases are TGTGCCAGCGGGGGCTGGGACACCGCCTACGAGCAGTACTTC.